This passage covers 21 T cell receptor beta chains from one sample sequenced in a study of CD8 T cells in ankylosing spondylitis. Findings and caveats of the study: The study identified a TCR beta motif of fewer than 10 highly homologous variants that appeared characteristic of ankylosing spondylitis blood.

Their specific antigens are unknown. TCRdb redid the calling of the 5' RACE reads with MiXCR, one entry per CDR3 protein. This sample carries fewer than 400,000 distinct CDR3 sequences, approximately 20% of them seen once, and the ten largest clones take 15% to 20%. Input material: blood, either unsorted or a sorted T cell fraction (not recorded which). These receptors came from a male donor with ankylosing spondylitis.

The CDR3 nucleotides are TGTGCCAGCGGTGGGGTTCAGGAGAATTCACCCCTCCACTTT. It specifies CASGGVQENSPLHF. V usage is TRBV9 and J usage is TRBJ1-6; D gene uncertain. The germline V gene encodes CDR1 SGDLS and CDR2 YYNGEE. There are 14 residues in the CDR3. Trimming pared 7 bases from V and 7 bases from J, leaving 15 bases between.

A few counts support this clonotype. The CDR3 spells CASSAQGAWNTEAFF. In DNA, the CDR3 is TGTGCCAGCAGTGCCCAAGGGGCGTGGAACACTGAAGCTTTCTTT. The rearrangement links TRBV25-1 to TRBJ1-1, with D tentatively TRBD1 (5 bases). V lost 4 bases and J 1 base, leaving 13 bases between the germline ends. CDR1 is MGHDK and CDR2 is SYGVNS in the germline V gene. This CDR3 is 15 amino acids long. The complete variable domain, with remaining parts taken from reference TRBV25-1 and TRBJ1-1, reads EADIYQTPRYLVIGTGKKITLECSQTMGHDKMYWYQQDPGMELHLIHYSYGVNSTEKGDLSSESTVSRIRTEHFPLTLESARPSHTSQYLCASSAQGAWNTEAFFGQGTRLTVV.

There are a few counts of this clonotype. The chain recombines TRBV6-1 with TRBJ1-1; TRBD1 matches 9 bases. The CDR3 spans 14 residues. Germline lookup yields CDR1 MNHNS and CDR2 SASEGT. V lost 7 bases, J lost 1 base, and 4 bases stayed unmatched. For the CDR3, the DNA is TGTGCCAGCATACCGGACAGGGGGAACACTGAAGCTTTCTTT. Residues: CASIPDRGNTEAFF.

The CDR3 DNA is TGTGCCAGCAGCCAAATGACAACAGAAAAACTGTTTTTT. Its translation: CASSQMTTEKLFF. The rearrangement uses TRBV3-1 and TRBJ1-4; D remains unclear. V was shortened by 2 bases and J by 8 bases, with 9 bases between the two germline ends. The germline V gene encodes CDR1 LGHDT and CDR2 YNNKEL (reference sequence). The CDR3 contains 13 residues.

The gene calls are TRBV6-4 and TRBJ2-2, with D unresolved. The ends were cut back, 7 bases at V and 4 bases at J, with 13 bases in the middle. CDR1 MRHNA and CDR2 SNTAGT come from the germline V gene. The CDR3 contains 14 residues. The CDR3 DNA reads as TGTGCCAGCATGCCCCGAGCTGGCACCGGGGAGCTGTTTTTT. It codes for CASMPRAGTGELFF.

This clonotype was picked up a small number of times. The V and J genes are TRBV18 and TRBJ2-1; 14 bases match TRBD2. The ends lost 3 bases at V and 0 bases at J; junction bases unmatched: 4. Germline V lookup: CDR1 KGHSH, CDR2 LQKENI. The CDR3 runs 18 residues. The CDR3: CASSPGTSGGSSYNEQFF. CDR3 DNA: TGTGCCAGCTCACCGGGGACTAGCGGGGGTAGCTCCTACAATGAGCAGTTCTTC.

V is TRBV20-1 and J is TRBJ1-2; TRBD1 matches at 7 bases. This CDR3 comprises 12 residues. V shed 5 bases and J 8 bases; nucleotides not matched to a gene: 8. Germline V lookup: CDR1 DFQATT, CDR2 SNEGSKA (reference sequence). The DNA of the CDR3 is TGCAGTGCTCCTGGACAGGTCAGAGGCTACACCTTC. Amino acid sequence: CSAPGQVRGYTF.

CDR3 in DNA: TGTGCCAGCAGCTCACATCCGGGACAAGACTCCTACAATGAGCAGTTCTTC. Its protein product is CASSSHPGQDSYNEQFF. The rearrangement joins TRBV21-1 to TRBJ2-1; the table names TRBD1, a call not compared with the DNA. TRBV21-1 is classified as a pseudogene. CDR3 length equals 17 residues.

This clonotype has ten or more counts. The rearrangement links TRBV5-1 to TRBJ2-1, with 9 bases that match TRBD1. CDR1 is SGHRS, CDR2 YFSETQ, per germline. Trimming removed 0 bases from V and 8 bases from J; junction bases left unmatched: 9. The CDR3 is made up of 16 amino acids. CDR3 protein: CASSLGQGVLIDEQFF. The CDR3 DNA sequence: TGCGCCAGCAGCTTGGGACAGGGGGTATTAATCGATGAGCAGTTCTTC. The entire variable domain, with the rest obtained from reference TRBV5-1 and TRBJ2-1, is as follows: KAGVTQTPRYLIKTRGQQVTLSCSPISGHRSVSWYQQTPGQGLQFLFEYFSETQRNKGNFPGRFSGRQFSNSRSEMNVSTLELGDSALYLCASSLGQGVLIDEQFFGPGTRLTVL.

This clonotype was detected a few times. The V call is TRBV29-1, the J call TRBJ2-7, with TRBD2 as a possible D gene (6 bases). CDR1 SQVTM and CDR2 ANQGSEA come from the germline V gene. Trimming took off 2 bases at V and 4 bases at J, with 18 bases between the two ends. This CDR3 region has 15 residues. The CDR3 sequence: CSVELGTSGTYEQYF. In DNA, the CDR3 is TGCAGCGTTGAATTGGGCACCTCTGGGACTTACGAGCAGTACTTC.

The V and J genes are TRBV29-1 and TRBJ2-7, with 9 bases fitting TRBD2. This CDR3 region has 14 residues. The germline V gene encodes CDR1 SQVTM and CDR2 ANQGSEA. J lost 3 bases, V lost 7 bases, and 10 bases had no gene match. CDR3 sequence reads: CSAVSPSGIYEQYF. CDR3 DNA: TGCAGCGCAGTTTCGCCTAGCGGGATCTACGAGCAGTACTTC.

This clonotype was seen a few times. CDR3 in amino acids: CSAEQRNTEAFF. The CDR3 DNA reads TGCAGTGCCGAACAGAGGAACACTGAAGCTTTCTTT. V gene TRBV20-1 combines with J gene TRBJ1-1; D is ambiguous. The V gene lost 6 bases and the J gene lost 1 base, with 9 bases spanning the gap. Per germline, CDR1 DFQATT and CDR2 SNEGSKA (reference sequence). The CDR3 length is 12 residues.

V and J are TRBV30 and TRBJ2-5; D gene unclear. V was trimmed by 0 bases and J by 5 bases, leaving 13 bases between them. Germline V gene sequence: CDR1 GTSNPN, CDR2 SVGIG (reference sequence). The CDR3 length is 14 residues. The CDR3 reads CAWSVGVGSETQYF. CDR3 nucleotide sequence: TGTGCCTGGAGTGTTGGAGTGGGTTCGGAGACCCAGTACTTC. The full variable domain, its missing parts supplied by reference TRBV30 and TRBJ2-5, is SQTIHQWPATLVQPVGSPLSLECTVEGTSNPNLYWYRQAAGRGLQLLFYSVGIGQISSEVPQNLSASRPQDRQFILSSKKLLLSDSGFYLCAWSVGVGSETQYFGPGTRLLVL.

This clonotype was counted only a few times. The J gene is TRBJ2-1, the V gene TRBV20-1, with D unclear. CDR1 and CDR2 from the germline V gene are DFQATT and SNEGSKA (reference sequence). The germline V and J ends were trimmed by 5 bases and 10 bases, with 18 bases remaining between them. This CDR3 contains 13 residues. The CDR3 bases are TGCAGTGCTCTCCATTCCCTCCTTAGGGAGCAGTTCTTC. Translated: CSALHSLLREQFF.

This chain uses TRBV6-5 with TRBJ1-2; TRBD1 aligns across 9 bases. The CDR3 consists of 15 residues. V trimming: 3 bases; J trimming: 1 base; junction bases outside the gene matches: 3. Germline assignment: CDR1 MNHEY and CDR2 SVGAGI. The CDR3: CASSYGQGINYGYTF. The CDR3 nucleotides read TGTGCCAGCAGTTATGGACAGGGGATTAACTATGGCTACACCTTC.

This clonotype was seen more than once but under ten times. The chain recombines TRBV5-1 with TRBJ2-1; 9 positions match TRBD2. The CDR3 covers 16 residues. Germline V gives CDR1 SGHRS, CDR2 YFSETQ. Trimming at V came to 2 bases and at J to 3 bases, leaving 6 bases not matched to a gene. CDR3 protein: CASSLIAGALYNEQFF. The CDR3, as DNA: TGCGCCAGCAGCTTAATAGCGGGAGCACTCTACAATGAGCAGTTCTTC.

The gene calls are TRBV19 and TRBJ1-1; D is possibly TRBD1 (6 bases). The germline gives CDR1 LNHDA, CDR2 SQIVND (reference sequence). The CDR3 runs to 16 residues. The ends were cut back, 4 bases at V and 0 bases at J, with 15 bases in the middle. The CDR3 reads CASSTTGTNMNTEAFF. The CDR3 DNA is TGTGCCAGTAGTACCACCGGGACAAACATGAACACTGAAGCTTTCTTT. The variable domain in full, completed from reference TRBV19 and TRBJ1-1, reads DGGITQSPKYLFRKEGQNVTLSCEQNLNHDAMYWYRQDPGQGLRLIYYSQIVNDFQKGDIAEGYSVSREKKESFPLTVTSAQKNPTAFYLCASSTTGTNMNTEAFFGQGTRLTVV.

This clonotype was detected a few times. The chain joins TRBV28 to TRBJ2-1; D not resolved. Germline CDR1 MDHEN, CDR2 SYDVKM. This CDR3 has 14 residues. The ends were cut back, 3 bases at V and 4 bases at J, with 10 bases in the middle. The CDR3 DNA reads as TGTGCCAGCAGTTTTCGTCAGGATTACAATGAGCAGTTCTTC. Encoded protein: CASSFRQDYNEQFF.

The chain carries TRBV4-2 and TRBJ1-1; TRBD1 matches 9 bases. The length of the CDR3 is 15 residues. The V gene end was trimmed by 3 bases and the J gene end by 3 bases; junction bases not matched to a gene: 5. Germline assignment: CDR1 LGHNA and CDR2 YNFKEQ. The CDR3 DNA is TGTGCCAGCAGCCAGGGACAGGGATGGGACACTGAAGCTTTCTTT. It translates to CASSQGQGWDTEAFF.

The rearrangement links TRBV20-1 to TRBJ2-7, with D possibly matching TRBD1 (5 bases). The germline V gene has CDR1 DFQATT and CDR2 SNEGSKA (reference sequence). CDR3 size: 14 residues. V was cut by 1 base and J by 6 bases, with 16 bases left in between. This chain's CDR3 is CSARGGAGRLEQYF. CDR3 DNA sequence: TGCAGTGCTAGAGGTGGGGCAGGGCGGCTCGAGCAGTACTTC.

This clonotype was seen a few times. V gene TRBV4-1 combines with J gene TRBJ1-5, with D unresolved. Germline CDR1 MGHRA, CDR2 YSYEKL. The V end lost 7 bases, the J end lost 1 base, and 20 bases lay between the germline ends. The CDR3 has 17 residues. In nucleotides, the CDR3 is TGCGCCAGCACCGAAGAATGGTGGGCGCGAAGCAATCAGCCCCAGCATTTT. Translated: CASTEEWWARSNQPQHF.